This TCR beta chain was recovered during a study of T cells after yellow fever vaccination (dated by TCRdb to about 2019). In the study overall: The SMART-Seq v4 Ultra Low Input RNA kit was used to prepare libraries from fractions with low cell numbers. To follow T-cell clones before and after both primary and booster YFV17D yellow fever vaccination, bulk TCR alpha and beta repertoires underwent longitudinal sequencing. Two healthy male donors, one aged 18 to 30 and one aged 30 to 39 years, were included in the cohort. Blood was drawn at multiple timepoints before and after primary and secondary immunization, with bulk PBMC replicates and cell subsets isolated.

The sample's treatment or condition label, decoded: live attenuated yellow fever vaccine strain. At every blood-draw timepoint, two biological replicates of bulk PBMCs were collected. PBMCs were isolated from peripheral blood using a standard Ficoll-Paque protocol. TriZol was used to extract RNA from bulk PBMCs, CD4 and CD8 fractions, and dextramer-positive and dextramer-negative fractions. Broader findings and caveats from the paper: A small fraction of clonotypes appeared in both the CD4 and CD8 compartments, likely as a result of convergent recombination. FACS-sorted repertoires could contain abundant contaminating clonotypes from the bulk population, so computational filtering was required. Because the study included only a couple of donors, the extent to which the findings can be generalized is limited. Most clones expanded after primary vaccination (about 95% of CD4 and 70% to 90% of CD8) were re-detected after the booster, suggesting that broad memory maintenance occurred. Compared with the primary T-cell response, the secondary T-cell response was faster but weaker, reaching its peak on day 5 rather than on day 15.

A remark on this clonotype: Its antigen specificity is not known. The input lacks base qualities; no much larger clone sits a single base away.

Synthesis of TCR cDNA relied on 5'RACE template switching, a step that introduced a universal primer site along with unique molecular identifiers. cDNA synthesis was primed from both the TCR alpha and TCR beta constant segments. Library amplification involved two PCR steps, and the second step added sample barcodes and sequencing adapters. Sequencing of the libraries was done on either Illumina HiSeq 2500 (2x100 bp) or NovaSeq (2x150 bp). The authors' analysis ran thus. Demultiplexing of reads and collapsing into UMI consensus sequences were performed with MIGEC, and V(D)J alignment was carried out with MiXCR. Clonotypes responding to the vaccine were identified with edgeR on replicate PBMC samples, with the criteria of FDR below 0.01 and a log2 fold change above 5 up to day 15. CD4 or CD8 identity was assigned to each bulk clonotype according to whether the clonotype was present at higher abundance in the sequenced CD4 repertoire or the sequenced CD8 repertoire. Starting from the raw public reads, TCRdb applied fastp trimming at Q25, assembled clones with MiXCR and retained in-frame beta chains. For every CDR3 protein sequence, its rows merge into one entry that carries the most common genes and DNA. The V and J calls come from TCRdb's annotation, not from the publication. Within this sample are 450,000 to 600,000 distinct CDR3 sequences, with about a sixth of them counted one time only. Clones ranked in the top ten supply roughly a sixth of the sample.

This clonotype was sampled from a young man who received the YFV17D yellow fever vaccine. The input for sequencing was PBMCs, taken 5 days after the first yellow fever vaccination.

The DNA is TGTGCCAGCAGCTCTTGGGGGACCTACGAGCAGTACGTC. Its protein product is CASSSWGTYEQYV. The chain was built from TRBV7-8 and TRBJ2-7; the D gene is possibly TRBD1 or TRBD2, with 5 bases matching each. CDR1 SGHVS and CDR2 FQNEAQ were looked up in the germline V gene. V is pared back by 4 bases and J by 2 bases, with 9 bases lying between the germline termini. The CDR3 holds 13 amino acids from the cysteine to the valine. CDR3 DNA only is kept here, 39 bases in frame from base 1.